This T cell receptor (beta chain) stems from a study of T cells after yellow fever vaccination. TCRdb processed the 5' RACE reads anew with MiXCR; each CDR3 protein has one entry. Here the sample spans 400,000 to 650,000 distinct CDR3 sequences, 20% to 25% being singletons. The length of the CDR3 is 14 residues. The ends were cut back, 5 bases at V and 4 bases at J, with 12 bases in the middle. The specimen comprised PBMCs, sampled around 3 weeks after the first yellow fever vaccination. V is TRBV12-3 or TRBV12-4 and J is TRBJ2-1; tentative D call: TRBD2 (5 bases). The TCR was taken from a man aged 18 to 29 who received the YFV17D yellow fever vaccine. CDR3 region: CASSPSRDYNEQFF. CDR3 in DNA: TGTGCCAGCAGTCCCAGCCGGGATTACAATGAGCAGTTCTTC.